This note documents a single T cell receptor beta chain sequence. Its antigen is not identified. The sample comes from a study of Siglec-9 on CD8 T cells in melanoma. Whole-study results and caveats: In melanoma tumors, a Siglec-9-marked effector memory CD8+ subset reportedly appeared to accumulate.

The method was immunoSEQ multiplex PCR; TCRdb's version includes in-frame clones alone and lacks a portion of them. Of around 29,000 clones in the sample, 75% to 85% were seen once. The V end was cut by 4 bases, the J end by 4 bases, with 11 bases between. CDR1 is SGDLS and CDR2 is YYNGEE in the germline V gene. CDR3 length: 13 amino acids. Sequenced material: Siglec-9- CD8+ T cells sorted from blood. The V and J genes are TRBV9 and TRBJ1-2, with TRBD1 as a possible D gene (5 bases). The source is a human donor in good health. The CDR3 DNA is TGTGCCAGCAGCCCAGGCGGGGCCTATGGCTACACCTTC. Protein sequence: CASSPGGAYGYTF. The complete variable domain, with remaining parts taken from reference TRBV9 and TRBJ1-2, reads DSGVTQTPKHLITATGQRVTLRCSPRSGDLSVYWYQQSLDQGLQFLIQYYNGEERAKGNILERFSAQQFPDLHSELNLSSLELGDSALYFCASSPGGAYGYTFGSGTRLTVV.